The sequence of this T cell receptor beta chain was determined in a study of OX40 agonist ivuxolimab in advanced cancers. Study at large: People in dose escalation had one of these cancers: hepatocellular carcinoma, melanoma, renal cell or head and neck cancer. Whole-study findings and limits: Some nonresponders likewise displayed low normalized T-cell clonal expansion. Expanded clones tended on average to be more numerous among CD8+ T cells than CD4+.

If patients had autoimmune disease history or systemic immunosuppression, they were excluded. Trimming shortened V by 4 bases and J by 2 bases, and 9 bases separated the two germline ends. CDR1 MRHNA and CDR2 SNTAGT come from the germline V gene. This CDR3 spans 14 amino acids. Sequencing used immunoSEQ multiplex PCR; TCRdb keeps in-frame clones, though not all of them. Of approximately 14,000 clones in the sample, under 95% are singletons; the top ten hold 20% to 30%. As concerns this clone: Its antigen is currently unknown.

V and J are TRBV6-4 and TRBJ2-1, with D possibly being TRBD2 (6 bases). The receptor's source is an adult with an advanced solid tumor such as melanoma, head and neck, liver or kidney cancer. The starting material was CD4+ or CD8+ T cells sorted from blood, obtained in a trial of the OX40 agonist ivuxolimab. CDR3 region: CASSVSGAYNEQFF. The CDR3 DNA reads TGTGCCAGCAGTGTTTCGGGAGCCTACAATGAGCAGTTCTTC.